This T cell receptor (beta chain) was documented in a study of T cell responses to AZD1222 COVID-19 vaccine. Whole-study findings and limits: Spike-specific TCR breadth and depth both grew after two AZD1222 doses.

The data were produced by immunoSEQ multiplex PCR, yet TCRdb's version contains in-frame clones alone and is incomplete. This table has over 95,000 clones, less than 85% appearing once. Germline CDR1 is DFQATT and CDR2 is SNEGSKA (reference sequence). Trimming cost V 3 bases and J 5 bases, with 8 bases left between them. The CDR3 spans 11 residues. Pooling covered second doses at about 4 or about 12 weeks. With respect to this clone: The antigen remains undetermined.

The chain links TRBV20-1 to TRBJ2-7, with D unresolved. The receptor comes from an adult who received the AZD1222 COVID-19 vaccine. Sequences were derived from peripheral blood, sampled 28 days after the second AZD1222 dose. The CDR3 spells CSASSGHEQYF. The CDR3 nucleotides read TGCAGTGCTAGTTCTGGCCACGAGCAGTACTTC.